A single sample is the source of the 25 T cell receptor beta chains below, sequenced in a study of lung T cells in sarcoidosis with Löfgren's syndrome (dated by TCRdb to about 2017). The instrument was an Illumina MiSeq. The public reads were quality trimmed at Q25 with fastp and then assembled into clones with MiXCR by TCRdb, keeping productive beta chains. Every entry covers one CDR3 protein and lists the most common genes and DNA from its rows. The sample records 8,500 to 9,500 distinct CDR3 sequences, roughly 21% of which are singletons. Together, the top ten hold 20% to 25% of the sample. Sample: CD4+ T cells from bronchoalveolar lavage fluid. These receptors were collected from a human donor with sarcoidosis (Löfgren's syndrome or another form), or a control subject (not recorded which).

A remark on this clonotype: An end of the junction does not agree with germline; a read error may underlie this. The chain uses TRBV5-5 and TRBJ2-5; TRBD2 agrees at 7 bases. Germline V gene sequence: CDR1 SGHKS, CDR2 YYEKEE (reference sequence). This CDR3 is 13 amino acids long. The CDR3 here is CASRLGGSETQYF. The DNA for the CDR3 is TGTGCCAGCAGGTTGGGAGGGAGCGAGACCCAGTACTTC.

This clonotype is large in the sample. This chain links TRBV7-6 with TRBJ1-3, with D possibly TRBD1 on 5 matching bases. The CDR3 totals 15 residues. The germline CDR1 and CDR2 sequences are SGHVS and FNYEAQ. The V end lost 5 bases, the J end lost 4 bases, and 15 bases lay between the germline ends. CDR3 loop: CASSLPPGSGNTIYF. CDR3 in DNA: TGTGCCAGCAGCCTCCCCCCAGGGTCCGGAAACACCATATATTTT.

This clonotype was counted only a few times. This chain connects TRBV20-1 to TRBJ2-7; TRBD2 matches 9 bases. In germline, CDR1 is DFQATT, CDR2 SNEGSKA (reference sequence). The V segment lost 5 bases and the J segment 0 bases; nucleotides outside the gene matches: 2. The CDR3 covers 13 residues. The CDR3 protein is CSAAGGNSYEQYF. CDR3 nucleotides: TGCAGTGCTGCGGGGGGGAACTCCTACGAGCAGTACTTC.

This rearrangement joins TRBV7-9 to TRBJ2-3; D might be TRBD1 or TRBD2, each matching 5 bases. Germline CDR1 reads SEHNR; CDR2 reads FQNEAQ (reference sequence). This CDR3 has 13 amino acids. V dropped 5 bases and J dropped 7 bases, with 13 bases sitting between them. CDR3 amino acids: CASSVAGSNTQYF. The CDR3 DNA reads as TGTGCCAGCAGCGTGGCAGGGAGCAATACGCAGTATTTT.

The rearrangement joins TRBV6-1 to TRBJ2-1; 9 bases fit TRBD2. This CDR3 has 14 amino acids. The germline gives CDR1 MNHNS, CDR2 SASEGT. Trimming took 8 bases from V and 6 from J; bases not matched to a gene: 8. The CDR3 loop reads CASLGGTSLNEQFF. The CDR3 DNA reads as TGTGCCAGCCTGGGTGGGACTAGCCTCAATGAGCAGTTCTTC.

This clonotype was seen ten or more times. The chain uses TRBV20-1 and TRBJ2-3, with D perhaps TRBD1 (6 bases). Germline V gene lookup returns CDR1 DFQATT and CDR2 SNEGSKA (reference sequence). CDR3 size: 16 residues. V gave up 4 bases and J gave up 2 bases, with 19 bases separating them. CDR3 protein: CSATISRQENTDTQYF. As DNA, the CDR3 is TGCAGTGCTACCATCAGTCGACAGGAGAACACAGATACGCAGTATTTT.

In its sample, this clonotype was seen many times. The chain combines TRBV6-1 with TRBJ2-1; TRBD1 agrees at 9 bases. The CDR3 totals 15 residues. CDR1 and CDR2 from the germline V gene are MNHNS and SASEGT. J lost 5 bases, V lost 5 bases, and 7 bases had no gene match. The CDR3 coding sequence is TGTGCCAGCAGTCCTCGACAGGGGGTAGACAATGAGCAGTTCTTC. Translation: CASSPRQGVDNEQFF.

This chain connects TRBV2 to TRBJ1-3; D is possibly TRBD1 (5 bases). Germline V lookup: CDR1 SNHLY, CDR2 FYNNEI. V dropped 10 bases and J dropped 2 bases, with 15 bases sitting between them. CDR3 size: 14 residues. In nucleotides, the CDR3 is TGTGCCACCGCTCCGACAGTAACTGGAAACACCATATATTTT. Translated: CATAPTVTGNTIYF.

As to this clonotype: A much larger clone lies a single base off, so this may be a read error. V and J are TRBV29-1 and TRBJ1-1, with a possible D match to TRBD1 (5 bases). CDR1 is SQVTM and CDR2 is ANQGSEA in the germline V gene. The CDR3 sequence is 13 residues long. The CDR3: CSDISGTNTEVFF. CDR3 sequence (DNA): TGCAGCGACATATCAGGGACGAACACTGAAGTTTTCTTT. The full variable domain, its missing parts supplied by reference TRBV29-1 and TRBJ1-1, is SAVISQKPSRDICQRGTSLTIQCQVDSQVTMMFWYRQQPGQSLTLIATANQGSEATYESGFVIDKFPISRPNLTFSTLTVSNMSPEDSSIYLCSDISGTNTEVFFGQGTRLTVV.

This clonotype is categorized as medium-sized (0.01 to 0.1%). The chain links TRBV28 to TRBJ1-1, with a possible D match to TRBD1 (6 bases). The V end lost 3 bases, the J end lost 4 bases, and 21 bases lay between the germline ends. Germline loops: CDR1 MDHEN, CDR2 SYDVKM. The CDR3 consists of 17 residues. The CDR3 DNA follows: TGTGCCAGCAGTTTCTACGGGGGCGCCCGTCCGGGCACTGAAGCTTTCTTT. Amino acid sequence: CASSFYGGARPGTEAFF.

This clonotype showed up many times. The CDR3, as DNA: TGTGCCAGCAGCCAATCCCTCTACGAGCAGTACTTC. Protein sequence: CASSQSLYEQYF. The chain employs TRBV28 and TRBJ2-7; the D is unclear. This CDR3 is built from 12 residues. The V gene's germline CDR1 is MDHEN and CDR2 SYDVKM. The V gene lost 6 bases and the J gene lost 3 bases, with 9 bases spanning the gap.

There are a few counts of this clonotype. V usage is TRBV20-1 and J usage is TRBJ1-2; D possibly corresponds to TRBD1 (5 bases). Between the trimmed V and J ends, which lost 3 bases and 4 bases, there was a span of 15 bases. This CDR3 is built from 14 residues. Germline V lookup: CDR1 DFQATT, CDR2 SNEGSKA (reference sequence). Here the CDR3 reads CSARHPTEAYGYTF. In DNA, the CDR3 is TGCAGTGCTAGGCATCCGACAGAAGCCTATGGCTACACCTTC.

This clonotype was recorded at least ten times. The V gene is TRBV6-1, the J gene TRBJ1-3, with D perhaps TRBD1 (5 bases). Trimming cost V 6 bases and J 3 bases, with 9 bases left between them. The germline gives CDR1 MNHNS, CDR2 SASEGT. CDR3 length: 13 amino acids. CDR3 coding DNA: TGTGCCAGCAGGGGGGTCGGTGGAAACACCATATATTTT. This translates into CASRGVGGNTIYF.

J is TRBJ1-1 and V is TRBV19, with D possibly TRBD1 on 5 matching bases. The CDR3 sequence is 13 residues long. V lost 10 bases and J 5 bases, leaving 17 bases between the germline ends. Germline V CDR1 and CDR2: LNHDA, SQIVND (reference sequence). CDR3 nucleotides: TGTGCCACCGGGACGGGTGGAGTAACTGAAGCTTTCTTT. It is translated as CATGTGGVTEAFF. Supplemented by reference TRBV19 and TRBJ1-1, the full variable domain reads DGGITQSPKYLFRKEGQNVTLSCEQNLNHDAMYWYRQDPGQGLRLIYYSQIVNDFQKGDIAEGYSVSREKKESFPLTVTSAQKNPTAFYLCATGTGGVTEAFFGQGTRLTVV.

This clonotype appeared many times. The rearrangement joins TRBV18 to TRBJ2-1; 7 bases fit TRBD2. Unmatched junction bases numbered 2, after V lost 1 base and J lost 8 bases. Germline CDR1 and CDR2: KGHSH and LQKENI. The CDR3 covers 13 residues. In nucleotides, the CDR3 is TGTGCCAGCTCACCACGGGAGGGAGATGAGCAGTTCTTC. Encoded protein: CASSPREGDEQFF.

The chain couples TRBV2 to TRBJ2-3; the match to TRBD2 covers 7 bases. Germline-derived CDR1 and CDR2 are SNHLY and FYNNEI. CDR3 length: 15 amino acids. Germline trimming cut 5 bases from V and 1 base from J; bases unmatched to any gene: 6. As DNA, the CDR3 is TGTGCCAGCAGTCTCCTAGCGGAGGGCACAGATACGCAGTATTTT. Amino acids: CASSLLAEGTDTQYF.

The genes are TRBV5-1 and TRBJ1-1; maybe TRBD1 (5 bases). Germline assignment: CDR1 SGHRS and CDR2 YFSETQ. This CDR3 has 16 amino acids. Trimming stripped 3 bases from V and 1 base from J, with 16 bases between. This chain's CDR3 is CASSSGASITNTEAFF. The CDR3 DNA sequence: TGCGCCAGCAGCTCTGGGGCCTCAATAACGAACACTGAAGCTTTCTTT.

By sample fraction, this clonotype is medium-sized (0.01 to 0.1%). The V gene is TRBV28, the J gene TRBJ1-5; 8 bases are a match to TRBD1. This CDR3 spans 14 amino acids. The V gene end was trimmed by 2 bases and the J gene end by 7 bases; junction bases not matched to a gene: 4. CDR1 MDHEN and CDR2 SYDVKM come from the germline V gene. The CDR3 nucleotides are TGTGCCAGCAGTTTAGTACAGGGGGGCCAGCCCCAGCATTTT. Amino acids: CASSLVQGGQPQHF.

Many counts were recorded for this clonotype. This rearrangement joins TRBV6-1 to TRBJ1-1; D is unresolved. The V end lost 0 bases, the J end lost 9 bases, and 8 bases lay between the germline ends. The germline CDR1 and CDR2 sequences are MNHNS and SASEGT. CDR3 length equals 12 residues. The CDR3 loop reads CASSEAQAKAFF. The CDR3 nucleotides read TGTGCCAGCAGTGAAGCGCAGGCCAAAGCTTTCTTT.

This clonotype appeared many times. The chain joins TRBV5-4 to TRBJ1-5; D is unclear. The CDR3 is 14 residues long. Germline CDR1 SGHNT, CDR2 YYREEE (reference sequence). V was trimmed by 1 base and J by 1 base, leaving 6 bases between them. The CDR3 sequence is CASSLTQSNQPQHF. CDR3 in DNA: TGTGCCAGCAGCTTGACGCAAAGCAATCAGCCCCAGCATTTT. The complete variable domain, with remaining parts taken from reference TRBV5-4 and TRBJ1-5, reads ETGVTQSPTHLIKTRGQQVTLRCSSQSGHNTVSWYQQALGQGPQFIFQYYREEENGRGNFPPRFSGLQFPNYSSELNVNALELDDSALYLCASSLTQSNQPQHFGDGTRLSIL.

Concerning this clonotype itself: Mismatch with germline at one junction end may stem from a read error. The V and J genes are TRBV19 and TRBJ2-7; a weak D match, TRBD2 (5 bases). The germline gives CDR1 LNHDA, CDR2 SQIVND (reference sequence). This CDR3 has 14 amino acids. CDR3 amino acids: CASSRGWIAYERYF. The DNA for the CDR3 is TGTGCCAGTAGCCGAGGGTGGATTGCCTACGAGCGGTACTTC.

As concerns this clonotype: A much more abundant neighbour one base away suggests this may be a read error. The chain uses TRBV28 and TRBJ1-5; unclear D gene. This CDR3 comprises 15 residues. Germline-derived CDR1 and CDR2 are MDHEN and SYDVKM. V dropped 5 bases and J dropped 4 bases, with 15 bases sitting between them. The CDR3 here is CASSREGVRNQPQHF. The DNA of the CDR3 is TGTGCCAGCAGTCGGGAGGGAGTACGGAATCAGCCCCAGCATTTT.

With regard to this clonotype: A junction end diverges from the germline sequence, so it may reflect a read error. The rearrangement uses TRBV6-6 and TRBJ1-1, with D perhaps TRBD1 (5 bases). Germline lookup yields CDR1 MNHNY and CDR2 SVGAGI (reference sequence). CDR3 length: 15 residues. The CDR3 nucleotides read TGTGCCACTACTCTCGGGTTTGTTCGGGGCACTGGAGCTTTCTTT. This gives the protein CATTLGFVRGTGAFF.

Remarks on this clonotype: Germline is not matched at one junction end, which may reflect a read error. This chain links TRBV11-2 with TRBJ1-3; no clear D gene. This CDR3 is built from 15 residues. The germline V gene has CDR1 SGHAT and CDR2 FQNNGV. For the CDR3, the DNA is TGTGCCGGCAGCCGAGGGCAGAACTCTGGAAACACCATATATTTT. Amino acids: CAGSRGQNSGNTIYF.

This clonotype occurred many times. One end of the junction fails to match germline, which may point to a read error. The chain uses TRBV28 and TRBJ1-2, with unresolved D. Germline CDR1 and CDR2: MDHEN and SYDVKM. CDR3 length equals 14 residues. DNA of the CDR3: TGTGCCAGCAGTATTTATACCTCCCTCTATGACTACACCTTC. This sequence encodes CASSIYTSLYDYTF.